Below, 24 T cell receptor beta chains from the same sample are listed, as sequenced in a study of cytomegalovirus exposure and HLA in healthy donors. PCR primers comprised 60 Vbeta and 13 Jbeta primers. Clones were read by immunoSEQ multiplex PCR, and TCRdb kept only the in-frame ones, dropping some. The sample yields about 110,000 clones, 80% to 85% seen once. Sequencing was performed on PBMCs. These TCRs come from a man under 40 in good health and CMV-seropositive.

V and J are TRBV11-2 and TRBJ1-2; D perhaps matches TRBD1 (6 bases). In germline, CDR1 is SGHAT, CDR2 FQNNGV. Trimming stripped 1 base from V and 4 bases from J, with 25 bases between. The CDR3 extends over 19 amino acids. CDR3 coding DNA: TGTGCCAGCAGCTTAGTCCCAACCGATCTCAGGGGTGTTCCCTATGGCTACACCTTC. It is translated as CASSLVPTDLRGVPYGYTF.

V is TRBV5-1 and J is TRBJ1-4; TRBD1 agrees at 8 bases. The CDR3 sequence is 14 residues long. Germline trimming cut 5 bases from V and 4 bases from J; bases unmatched to any gene: 4. Germline CDR1 is SGHRS and CDR2 is YFSETQ. Here the CDR3 reads CASSQGAINEKLFF. In DNA form, the CDR3 reads TGCGCCAGCAGTCAGGGGGCCATTAATGAAAAACTGTTTTTT.

The chain joins TRBV6-5 to TRBJ2-7, with 9 bases fitting TRBD1. V was pared by 6 bases and J by 12 bases, with 9 bases of the junction left unmatched. The CDR3 covers 12 residues. Germline CDR1 is MNHEY and CDR2 is SVGAGI. DNA of the CDR3: TGTGCCAGCAGGTTCGGGACAGGGAGGGCGTACTTC. This translates into CASRFGTGRAYF.

This chain uses TRBV10-3 with TRBJ1-2; the D gene is possibly TRBD1 (6 bases). The CDR3 covers 15 residues. CDR1 is ENHRY and CDR2 is SYGVKD in the germline V gene. Trimming took off 4 bases at V and 8 bases at J, with 20 bases between the two ends. CDR3 bases: TGTGCCATCAGTGTCCGACAGGCGGGGGAACAGGGCTACACCTTC. Translation: CAISVRQAGEQGYTF.

The rearrangement uses TRBV5-1 and TRBJ2-7; D not resolved. V was trimmed by 0 bases and J by 3 bases, leaving 7 bases between them. This CDR3 region has 13 residues. Germline values: CDR1 SGHRS, CDR2 YFSETQ. The CDR3 DNA is TGCGCCAGCAGCTTGGAAGCGAACTACGAGCAGTACTTC. Its protein product is CASSLEANYEQYF.

The V and J genes are TRBV2 and TRBJ1-1; 7 bases agree with TRBD1. CDR1 is SNHLY, CDR2 FYNNEI, per germline. There are 15 residues in the CDR3. After removal of 4 bases from V and 0 bases from J, the junction contained 5 bases not matched to a gene. Here the CDR3 DNA reads TGTGCCAGCAGTGCCCGACAGGGCTTGAACACTGAAGCTTTCTTT. Amino acid sequence: CASSARQGLNTEAFF.

This sequence joins TRBV6-4 and TRBJ2-7; 7 positions match TRBD2. J gave up 2 bases and V 4 bases, and 8 bases lay outside the gene matches. Germline V lookup: CDR1 MRHNA, CDR2 SNTAGT. This CDR3 is 15 amino acids long. CDR3 nucleotide sequence: TGTGCCAGCAGTGTACTAGCGAGAGCAACCTACGAGCAGTACGTC. Translating gives CASSVLARATYEQYV.

CDR3 sequence (DNA): TGTGCCAGCAGTTACGATTCGGGGACTGAAGCTTTCTTT. It codes for CASSYDSGTEAFF. V and J are TRBV6-6 and TRBJ1-1; D uncertain. CDR1 is MNHNY and CDR2 is SVGAGI in the germline V gene (reference sequence). This CDR3 has 13 amino acids. The V gene lost 2 bases and the J gene lost 5 bases, with 9 bases spanning the gap.

V is TRBV2 and J is TRBJ1-1; 12 positions agree with TRBD1. The CDR3 totals 14 residues. Germline V gene data show CDR1 as SNHLY and CDR2 as FYNNEI. Trimming at V came to 6 bases and at J to 5 bases, leaving 4 bases not matched to a gene. The CDR3 sequence is CASRLGQGATEAFF. The CDR3 DNA sequence: TGTGCCAGCAGACTGGGACAGGGGGCGACTGAAGCTTTCTTT.

The sample holds one count of this clone. This rearrangement joins TRBV18 to TRBJ1-1; D is uncertain. The CDR3 consists of 12 residues. The V gene's germline CDR1 is KGHSH and CDR2 LQKENI. The germline V and J ends were trimmed by 3 bases and 7 bases, with 9 bases remaining between them. In DNA, the CDR3 is TGTGCCAGCTCACCCTACGGACTTGAAGCTTTCTTT. This encodes CASSPYGLEAFF.

This clone counts as large. The sample carries other DNA sequences with the same CDR3. The J gene is TRBJ1-1, the V gene TRBV27, with 10 bases lining up with TRBD1. J lost 5 bases, V lost 4 bases, and 7 bases had no gene match. The CDR3 is made up of 15 amino acids. The germline V gene encodes CDR1 MNHEY and CDR2 SMNVEV (reference sequence). This CDR3 reads CASSSSTGGWTEAFF. The CDR3 DNA reads as TGTGCCAGCAGTTCGTCGACAGGGGGCTGGACTGAAGCTTTCTTT.

This sequence joins TRBV5-1 and TRBJ2-5, with 13 bases matching TRBD2. The CDR3 is made up of 15 amino acids. Germline V gives CDR1 SGHRS, CDR2 YFSETQ. V trimming: 5 bases; J trimming: 3 bases; junction bases outside the gene matches: 4. DNA of the CDR3: TGCGCCAGCAGTATAGGGACTAGCGGGAAAGAGACCCAGTACTTC. Protein: CASSIGTSGKETQYF.

The V call is TRBV5-6, the J call TRBJ2-3; 8 bases align to TRBD1. Unmatched junction bases numbered 8, after V lost 3 bases and J lost 2 bases. The V gene's germline CDR1 is SGHDT and CDR2 YYEEEE. CDR3 length: 16 amino acids. The CDR3 nucleotides are TGTGCCAGCAGCTCTTGGACAGGGTTTTACACAGATACGCAGTATTTT. This encodes CASSSWTGFYTDTQYF.

The V gene is TRBV27, the J gene TRBJ2-3; TRBD2 agrees at 8 bases. Germline assignment: CDR1 MNHEY and CDR2 SMNVEV (reference sequence). The J segment lost 4 bases and the V segment lost 4 bases, leaving 4 bases of the junction unmatched. The CDR3 has 14 residues. The CDR3 reads CASSWRAGADTQYF. DNA for the CDR3: TGTGCCAGCAGTTGGAGAGCGGGGGCAGATACGCAGTATTTT.

This clone was counted once. This chain uses TRBV30 with TRBJ1-2, with D possibly being TRBD1 (5 bases). Trimming removed 3 bases at V and 7 bases at J, with 12 bases between. The CDR3 runs 12 residues. Germline V gene sequence: CDR1 GTSNPN, CDR2 SVGIG (reference sequence). CDR3 DNA sequence: TGTGCCTGGAGCGGGGGTTGGTCTGGCTACACCTTC. Its protein is CAWSGGWSGYTF.

The chain uses TRBV5-1 and TRBJ2-3; no reliable D call. The CDR3 contains 15 residues. Germline V gene sequence: CDR1 SGHRS, CDR2 YFSETQ. V lost 4 bases and J 0 bases, leaving 12 bases between the germline ends. The CDR3 region is CASSGQTTSTDTQYF. The CDR3 DNA sequence: TGCGCCAGCAGCGGGCAGACAACTAGCACAGATACGCAGTATTTT.

This CDR3 is CASSPGQPEETQYF. CDR3 sequence (DNA): TGTGCCAGCAGCCCAGGACAGCCTGAAGAGACCCAGTACTTC. The chain is built from TRBV9 and TRBJ2-5; perhaps TRBD1 as D (6 bases). The CDR3 contains 14 residues. Germline values: CDR1 SGDLS, CDR2 YYNGEE. V was clipped by 4 bases and J by 3 bases, with 13 bases between them.

The chain recombines TRBV6-1 with TRBJ2-2; 7 positions agree with TRBD1. Germline assignment: CDR1 MNHNS and CDR2 SASEGT. This CDR3 is built from 14 residues. The V and J ends lost 9 bases and 2 bases, in that order; junction bases with no gene match: 6. The CDR3 region has the DNA TGTGCCAGTCCGACAGGGATAAACACCGGGGAGCTGTTTTTT. It specifies CASPTGINTGELFF.

This sequence joins TRBV10-1 and TRBJ1-4; no firm D call. This CDR3 comprises 14 residues. The V end lost 1 base, the J end lost 8 bases, and 11 bases lay between the germline ends. The V gene's germline CDR1 is WNHNN and CDR2 SYGVQD (reference sequence). CDR3 sequence: CASSEFGSGEKLFF. The CDR3, as DNA: TGCGCCAGCAGTGAGTTCGGCAGCGGAGAAAAACTGTTTTTT.

This clone has a single count. This chain uses TRBV28 with TRBJ2-2; TRBD1 matches 7 bases. The germline V gene has CDR1 MDHEN and CDR2 SYDVKM. With V trimmed by 0 bases and J by 6 bases, 1 base remained unmatched. The CDR3 contains 14 residues. The CDR3 region is CASSLWQGAGELFF. The CDR3 region has the DNA TGTGCCAGCAGTTTATGGCAGGGGGCCGGGGAGCTGTTTTTT.

This chain uses TRBV2 with TRBJ2-1; the D is unclear. The CDR3 is 13 amino acids. Germline V gene sequence: CDR1 SNHLY, CDR2 FYNNEI. V was pared by 4 bases and J by 9 bases, with 13 bases between. CDR3 region: CASSVRTGSEQFF. The CDR3 DNA is TGTGCCAGCAGTGTACGAACCGGGTCTGAGCAGTTCTTC.

The chain links TRBV10-3 to TRBJ2-3; maybe TRBD2 (7 bases). The CDR3 is 15 amino acids. The ends were cut back, 11 bases at V and 5 bases at J, with 23 bases in the middle. CDR1 is ENHRY and CDR2 is SYGVKD in the germline V gene. Written as DNA, the CDR3 is TGTGCCGTTCGACCGGGGGGAGGAGGGGGAGATACGCAGTATTTT. It translates to CAVRPGGGGGDTQYF.

The chain carries TRBV6-9 and TRBJ2-1, with TRBD2 matching over 9 bases. J gave up 5 bases and V 10 bases, and 12 bases lay outside the gene matches. This CDR3 is 15 amino acids long. CDR1 and CDR2 from the germline V gene are MNHGY and SVAAGI. The CDR3 DNA follows: TGTGCCACCAACTGTGGCGGGGGGGTTCACAATGAGCAGTTCTTC. Its translation: CATNCGGGVHNEQFF.

The V call is TRBV7-3, the J call TRBJ2-1, with 10 bases identical to TRBD2. The CDR3 extends over 15 amino acids. CDR1 and CDR2 (germline): SGHTA, FQGTGA. With V trimmed by 3 bases and J by 7 bases, 6 bases remained unmatched. CDR3 nucleotides: TGTGCCAGCAGCTTGGGAGCGGGGGGGCATAATGAGCAGTTCTTC. As protein: CASSLGAGGHNEQFF.